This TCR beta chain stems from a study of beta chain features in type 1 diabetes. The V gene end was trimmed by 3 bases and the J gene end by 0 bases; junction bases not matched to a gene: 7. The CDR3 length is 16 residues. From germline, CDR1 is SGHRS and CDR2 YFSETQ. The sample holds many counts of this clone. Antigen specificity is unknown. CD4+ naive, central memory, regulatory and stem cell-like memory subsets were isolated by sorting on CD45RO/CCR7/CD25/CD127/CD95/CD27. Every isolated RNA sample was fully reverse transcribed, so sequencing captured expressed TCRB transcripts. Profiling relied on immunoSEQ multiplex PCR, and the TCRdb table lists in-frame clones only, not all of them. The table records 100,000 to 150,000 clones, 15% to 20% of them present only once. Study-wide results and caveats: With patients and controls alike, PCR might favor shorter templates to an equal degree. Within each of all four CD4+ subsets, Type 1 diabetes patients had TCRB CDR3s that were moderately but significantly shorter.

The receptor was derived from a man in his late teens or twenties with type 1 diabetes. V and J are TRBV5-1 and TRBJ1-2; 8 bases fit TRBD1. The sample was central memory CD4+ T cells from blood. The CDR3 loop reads CASSSGQGQANYGYTF. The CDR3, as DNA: TGCGCCAGCAGCTCAGGACAGGGACAAGCTAACTATGGCTACACCTTC.